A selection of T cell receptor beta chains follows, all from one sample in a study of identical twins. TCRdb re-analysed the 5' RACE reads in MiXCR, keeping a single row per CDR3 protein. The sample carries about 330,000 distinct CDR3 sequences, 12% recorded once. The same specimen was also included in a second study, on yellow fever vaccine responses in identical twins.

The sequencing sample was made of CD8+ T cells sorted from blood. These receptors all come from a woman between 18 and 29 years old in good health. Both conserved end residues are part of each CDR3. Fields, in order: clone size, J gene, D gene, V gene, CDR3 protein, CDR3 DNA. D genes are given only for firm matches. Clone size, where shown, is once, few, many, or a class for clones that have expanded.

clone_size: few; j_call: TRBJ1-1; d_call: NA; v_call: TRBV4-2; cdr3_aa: CASSQDQGNLNTEAFF; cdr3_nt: TGTGCCAGCAGCCAAGATCAAGGGAACCTGAACACTGAAGCTTTCTTT
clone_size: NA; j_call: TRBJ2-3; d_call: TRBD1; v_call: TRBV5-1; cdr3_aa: CASSFRDREGTDTQYF; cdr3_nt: TGCGCCAGCAGCTTCCGGGACAGGGAAGGCACAGATACGCAGTATTTT
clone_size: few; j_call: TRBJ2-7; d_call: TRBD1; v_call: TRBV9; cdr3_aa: CASSEGDRGYEQYF; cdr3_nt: TGTGCCAGCAGCGAGGGGGACAGGGGATACGAGCAGTACTTC
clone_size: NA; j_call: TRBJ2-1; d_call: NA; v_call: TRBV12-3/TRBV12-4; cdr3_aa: CASSLRQGRTYNEQFF; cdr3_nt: TGTGCCAGCAGTTTACGGCAGGGCAGGACCTACAATGAGCAGTTCTTC
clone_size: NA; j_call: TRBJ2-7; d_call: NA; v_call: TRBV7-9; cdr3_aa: CASSSTGIYEQYF; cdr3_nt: TGTGCCAGCAGTTCGACAGGCATCTACGAGCAGTACTTC
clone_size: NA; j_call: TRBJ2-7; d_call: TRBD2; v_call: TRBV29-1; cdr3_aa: CRCSPGLAGGPYEQYF; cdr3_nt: TGCAGGTGTTCCCCAGGACTAGCGGGAGGTCCCTACGAGCAGTACTTC
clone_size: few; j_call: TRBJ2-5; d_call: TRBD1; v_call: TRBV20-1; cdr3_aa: CSAFSGDRGGETQYF; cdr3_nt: TGCAGTGCTTTCAGCGGGGACAGGGGCGGGGAGACCCAGTACTTC
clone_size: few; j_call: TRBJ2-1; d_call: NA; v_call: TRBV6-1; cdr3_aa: CASSPGGVNEQFF; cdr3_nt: TGTGCCAGCAGCCCAGGGGGGGTGAATGAGCAGTTCTTC
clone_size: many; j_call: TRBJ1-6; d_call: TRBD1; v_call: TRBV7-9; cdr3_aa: CASSSRTGMDSPLHF; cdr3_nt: TGTGCCAGCAGCTCGCGGACAGGGATGGATTCACCCCTCCACTTT
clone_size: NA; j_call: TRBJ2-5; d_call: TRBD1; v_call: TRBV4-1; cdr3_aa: CASSLIPDRQETQYF; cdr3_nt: TGCGCCAGCAGCCTGATCCCGGACAGGCAAGAGACCCAGTACTTC
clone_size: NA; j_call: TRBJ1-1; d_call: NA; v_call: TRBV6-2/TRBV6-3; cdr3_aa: CASSYVQNTEAFF; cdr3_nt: TGTGCCAGCAGTTATGTGCAGAACACTGAAGCTTTCTTT
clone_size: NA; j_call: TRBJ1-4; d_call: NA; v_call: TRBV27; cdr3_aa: CASSPTVEGNEKLFF; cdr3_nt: TGTGCCAGCAGTCCGACGGTGGAGGGAAATGAAAAACTGTTTTTT
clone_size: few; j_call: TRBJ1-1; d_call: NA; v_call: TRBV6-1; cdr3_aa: CASKHPGALDTEAFF; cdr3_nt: TGTGCCAGCAAACACCCGGGGGCTTTGGACACTGAAGCTTTCTTT
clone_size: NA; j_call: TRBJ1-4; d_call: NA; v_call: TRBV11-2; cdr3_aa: CASSHFEGGEKLFF; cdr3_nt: TGTGCCAGCAGCCACTTCGAGGGCGGGGAAAAACTGTTTTTT
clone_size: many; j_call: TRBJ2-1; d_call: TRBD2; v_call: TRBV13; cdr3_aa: CASSLGAGGGNEQFF; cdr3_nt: TGTGCCAGCAGCTTAGGGGCGGGAGGTGGCAATGAGCAGTTCTTC
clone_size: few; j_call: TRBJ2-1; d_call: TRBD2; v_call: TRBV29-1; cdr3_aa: CSVASGGPNEQFF; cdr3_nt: TGCAGCGTTGCTAGCGGGGGACCCAATGAGCAGTTCTTC
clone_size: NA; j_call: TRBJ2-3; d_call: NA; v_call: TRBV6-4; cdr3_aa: CASSSSEAGDTQYF; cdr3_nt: TGTGCCAGCAGCAGCTCCGAGGCGGGGGATACGCAGTATTTT
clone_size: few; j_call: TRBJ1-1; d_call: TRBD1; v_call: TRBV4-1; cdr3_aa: CASSHRQGVNTEAFF; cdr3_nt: TGCGCCAGCAGCCATAGACAGGGGGTGAACACTGAAGCTTTCTTT
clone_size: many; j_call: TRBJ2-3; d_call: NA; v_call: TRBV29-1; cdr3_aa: CSVVLTDTQYF; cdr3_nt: TGCAGCGTTGTTCTCACAGATACGCAGTATTTT
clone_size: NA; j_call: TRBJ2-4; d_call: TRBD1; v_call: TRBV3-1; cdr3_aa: CASSQFQGALAKNIQYF; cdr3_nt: TGTGCCAGCAGCCAATTTCAGGGGGCACTAGCCAAAAACATTCAGTACTTC
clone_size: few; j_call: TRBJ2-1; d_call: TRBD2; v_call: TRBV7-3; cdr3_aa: CASSTSGRNYNEQFF; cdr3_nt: TGTGCCAGCAGCACTAGCGGGAGGAACTACAATGAGCAGTTCTTC
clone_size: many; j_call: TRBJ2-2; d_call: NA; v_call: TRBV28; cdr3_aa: CASRQGGGELFF; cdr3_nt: TGTGCCAGCAGGCAAGGGGGCGGGGAGCTGTTTTTT
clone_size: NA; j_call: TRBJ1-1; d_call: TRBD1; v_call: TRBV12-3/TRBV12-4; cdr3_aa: CASTKTGSEAFF; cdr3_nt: TGTGCCAGCACCAAGACAGGGTCTGAAGCTTTCTTT
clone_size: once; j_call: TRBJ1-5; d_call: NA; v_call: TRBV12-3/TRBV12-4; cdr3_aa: CASSQGANQPQHF; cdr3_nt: TGTGCCAGCAGCCAGGGTGCCAATCAGCCCCAGCATTTT
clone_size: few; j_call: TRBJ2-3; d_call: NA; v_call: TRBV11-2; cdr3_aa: CASSVPWSSSDTQYF; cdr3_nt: TGTGCCAGCAGCGTGCCGTGGTCCTCCTCAGATACGCAGTATTTT
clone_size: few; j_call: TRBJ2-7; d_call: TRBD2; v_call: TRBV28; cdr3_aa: CASSLVAGESRYEQYF; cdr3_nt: TGTGCCAGCAGTTTGGTAGCGGGAGAGAGTCGCTACGAGCAGTACTTC
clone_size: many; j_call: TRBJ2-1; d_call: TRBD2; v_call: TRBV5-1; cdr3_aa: CASSVGLENEQFF; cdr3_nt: TGCGCCAGCAGCGTTGGACTAGAAAATGAGCAGTTCTTC
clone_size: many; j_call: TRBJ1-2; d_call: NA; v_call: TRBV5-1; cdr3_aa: CASRNPFRWARANYGYTF; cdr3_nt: TGCGCCAGCAGGAACCCTTTCCGTTGGGCTCGAGCTAACTATGGCTACACCTTC
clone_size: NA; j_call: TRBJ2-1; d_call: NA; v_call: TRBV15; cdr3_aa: CATSDGISYSSYNEQFF; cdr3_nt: TGTGCCACCTCCGATGGTATCAGCTATAGCTCCTACAATGAGCAGTTCTTC
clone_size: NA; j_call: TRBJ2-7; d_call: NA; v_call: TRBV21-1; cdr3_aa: CASSDRQGPTVREPSEQYF; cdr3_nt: TGTGCCAGCAGCGACCGACAGGGCCCCACCGTTAGGGAACCGAGCGAGCAGTACTTC
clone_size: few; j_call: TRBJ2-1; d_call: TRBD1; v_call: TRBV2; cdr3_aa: CASSLIRDRGDDEQFF; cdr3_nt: TGTGCCAGCAGTCTGATCCGGGACAGGGGGGACGATGAGCAGTTCTTC
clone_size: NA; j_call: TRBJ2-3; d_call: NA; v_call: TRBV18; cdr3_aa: CASSPTLSGSDTQYF; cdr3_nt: TGTGCCAGCTCACCTACGTTGTCAGGATCAGATACGCAGTATTTT